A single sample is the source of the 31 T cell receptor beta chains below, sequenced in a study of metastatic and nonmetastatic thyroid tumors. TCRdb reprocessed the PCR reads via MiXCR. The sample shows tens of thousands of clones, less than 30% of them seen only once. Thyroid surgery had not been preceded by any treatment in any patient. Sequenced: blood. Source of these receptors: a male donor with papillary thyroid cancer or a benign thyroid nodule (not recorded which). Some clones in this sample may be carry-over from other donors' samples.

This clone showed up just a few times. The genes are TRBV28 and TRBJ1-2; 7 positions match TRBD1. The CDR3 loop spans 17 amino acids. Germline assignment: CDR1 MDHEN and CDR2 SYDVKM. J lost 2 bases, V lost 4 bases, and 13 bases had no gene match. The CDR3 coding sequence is TGTGCCAGCAGTTCAGCGGGACAGTGGTGGGGGAACTATGGCTACACCTTC. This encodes CASSSAGQWWGNYGYTF.

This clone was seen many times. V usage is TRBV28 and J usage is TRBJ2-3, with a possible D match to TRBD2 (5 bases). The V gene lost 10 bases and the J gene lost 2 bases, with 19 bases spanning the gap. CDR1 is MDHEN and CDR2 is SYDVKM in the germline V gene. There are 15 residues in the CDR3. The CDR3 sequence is CATLTIITHTDTQYF. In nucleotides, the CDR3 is TGTGCCACCTTGACTATAATCACACACACAGATACGCAGTATTTT. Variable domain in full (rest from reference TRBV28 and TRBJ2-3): DVKVTQSSRYLVKRTGEKVFLECVQDMDHENMFWYRQDPGLGLRLIYFSYDVKMKEKGDIPEGYSVSREKKERFSLILESASTNQTSMYLCATLTIITHTDTQYFGPGTRLTVL.

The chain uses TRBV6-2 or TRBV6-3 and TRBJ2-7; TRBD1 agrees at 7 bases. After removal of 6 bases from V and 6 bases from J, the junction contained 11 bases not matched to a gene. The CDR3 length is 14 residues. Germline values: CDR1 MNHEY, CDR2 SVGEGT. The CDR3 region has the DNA TGTGCCAGCAGCGCCGGGACAGCCGTGGCCGAGCAGTACTTC. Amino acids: CASSAGTAVAEQYF.

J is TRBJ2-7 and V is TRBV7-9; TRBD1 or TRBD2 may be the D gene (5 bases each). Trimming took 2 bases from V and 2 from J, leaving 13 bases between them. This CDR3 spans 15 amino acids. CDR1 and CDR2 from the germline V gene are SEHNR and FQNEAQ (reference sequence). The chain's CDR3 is CASSLPRDGPYEQYF. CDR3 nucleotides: TGTGCCAGCAGCTTACCCCGGGACGGCCCCTACGAGCAGTACTTC.

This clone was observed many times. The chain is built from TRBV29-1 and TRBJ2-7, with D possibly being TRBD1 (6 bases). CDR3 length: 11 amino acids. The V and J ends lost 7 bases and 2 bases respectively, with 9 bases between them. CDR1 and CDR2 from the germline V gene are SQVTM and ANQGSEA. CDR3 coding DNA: TGCAGCGCGGGACACGCCTACGAGCAGTACTTC. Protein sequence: CSAGHAYEQYF.

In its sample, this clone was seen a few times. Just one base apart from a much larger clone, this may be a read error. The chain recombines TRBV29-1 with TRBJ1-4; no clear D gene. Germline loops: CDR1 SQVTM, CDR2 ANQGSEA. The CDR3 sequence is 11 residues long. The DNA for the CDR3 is TGCAGCGTTAGAGCGGGTGAAAAACTGCTTTTT. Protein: CSVRAGEKLLF.

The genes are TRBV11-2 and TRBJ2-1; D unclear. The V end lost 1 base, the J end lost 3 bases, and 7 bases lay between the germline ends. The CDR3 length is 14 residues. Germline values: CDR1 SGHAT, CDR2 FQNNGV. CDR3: CASSLGLGYNEQFF. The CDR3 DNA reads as TGTGCCAGCAGCTTAGGCCTCGGCTACAATGAGCAGTTCTTC.

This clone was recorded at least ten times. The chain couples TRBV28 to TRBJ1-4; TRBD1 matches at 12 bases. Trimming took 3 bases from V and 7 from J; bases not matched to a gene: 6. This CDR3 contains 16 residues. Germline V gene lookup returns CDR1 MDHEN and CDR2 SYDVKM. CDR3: CASSFEGQGAFEKLFF. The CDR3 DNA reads TGTGCCAGCAGTTTTGAGGGACAGGGGGCATTTGAAAAACTGTTTTTT.

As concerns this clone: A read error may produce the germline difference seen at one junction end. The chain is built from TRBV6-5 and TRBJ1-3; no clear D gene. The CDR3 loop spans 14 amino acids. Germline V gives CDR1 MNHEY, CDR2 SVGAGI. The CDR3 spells CASSYKAAGNAIYF. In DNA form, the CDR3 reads TGTGCCAGCAGTTACAAGGCGGCTGGAAACGCCATATATTTT.

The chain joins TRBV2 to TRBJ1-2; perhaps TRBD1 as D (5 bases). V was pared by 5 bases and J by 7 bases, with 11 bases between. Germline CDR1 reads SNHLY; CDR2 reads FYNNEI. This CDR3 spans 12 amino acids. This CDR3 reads CASSRPRGGYTF. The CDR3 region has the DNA TGTGCCAGCAGTCGGCCGAGGGGTGGCTACACCTTC.

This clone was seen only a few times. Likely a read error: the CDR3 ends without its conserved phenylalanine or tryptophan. The CDR3 nucleotides are TGCAGCGTCCGACAGGGGGACGGCTACACCTCC. Protein sequence: CSVRQGDGYTS. V is TRBV29-1 and J is TRBJ1-2; 9 bases line up with TRBD1. The CDR3 contains 11 residues. Germline values: CDR1 SQVTM, CDR2 ANQGSEA. Germline trimming cut 6 bases from V and 8 bases from J; bases unmatched to any gene: 4.

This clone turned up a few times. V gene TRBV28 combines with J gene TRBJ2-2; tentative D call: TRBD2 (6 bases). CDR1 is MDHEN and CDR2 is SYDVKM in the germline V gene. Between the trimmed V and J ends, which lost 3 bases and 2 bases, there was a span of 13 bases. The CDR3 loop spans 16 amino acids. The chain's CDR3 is CASSLMGDFNTGELFF. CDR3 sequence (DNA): TGTGCCAGCAGTTTGATGGGGGACTTTAACACCGGGGAGCTGTTTTTT.

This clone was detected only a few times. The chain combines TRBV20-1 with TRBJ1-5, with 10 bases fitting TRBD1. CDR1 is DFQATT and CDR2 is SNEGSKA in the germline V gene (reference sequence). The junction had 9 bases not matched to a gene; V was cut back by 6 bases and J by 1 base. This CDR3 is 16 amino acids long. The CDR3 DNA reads TGCAGTGCGGAGGGACAGGGGCCCCGCAGCAATCAGCCCCAGCATTTT. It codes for CSAEGQGPRSNQPQHF.

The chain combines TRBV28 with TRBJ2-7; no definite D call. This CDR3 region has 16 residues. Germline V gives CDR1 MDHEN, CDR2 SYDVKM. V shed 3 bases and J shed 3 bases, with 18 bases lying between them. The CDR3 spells CASSFPRGAPDYEQYF. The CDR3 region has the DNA TGTGCCAGCAGTTTTCCCCGTGGAGCCCCCGACTACGAGCAGTACTTC.

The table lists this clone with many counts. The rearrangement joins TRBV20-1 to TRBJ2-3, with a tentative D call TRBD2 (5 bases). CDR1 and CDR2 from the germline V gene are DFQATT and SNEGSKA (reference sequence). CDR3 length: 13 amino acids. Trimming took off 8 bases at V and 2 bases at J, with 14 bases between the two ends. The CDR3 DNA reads TGCAGTCCACTAGAGGTGGACACAGATACGCAGTATTTT. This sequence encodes CSPLEVDTDTQYF.

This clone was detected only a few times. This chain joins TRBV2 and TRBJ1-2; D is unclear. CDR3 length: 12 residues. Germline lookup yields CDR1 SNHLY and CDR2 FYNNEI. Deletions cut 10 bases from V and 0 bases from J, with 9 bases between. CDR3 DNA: TGTGCCACCCTCACGACTAACTATGGCTACACCTTC. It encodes CATLTTNYGYTF.

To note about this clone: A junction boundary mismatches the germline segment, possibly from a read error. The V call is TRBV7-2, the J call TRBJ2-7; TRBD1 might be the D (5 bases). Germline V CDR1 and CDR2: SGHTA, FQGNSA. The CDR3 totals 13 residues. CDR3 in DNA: TGTGCCAGCAGCCTAGGACATGCCTACCAGCAGTACTTC. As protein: CASSLGHAYQQYF.

CDR3 nucleotides: TGTGCCAGCAGTCGCGGACAGGGAGACTACGAGCAGTACTTC. Amino acid sequence: CASSRGQGDYEQYF. The chain joins TRBV4-2 to TRBJ2-7, with 8 bases identical to TRBD1. CDR3 length: 14 residues. The germline gives CDR1 LGHNA, CDR2 YNFKEQ. The ends lost 6 bases at V and 3 bases at J; junction bases unmatched: 7.

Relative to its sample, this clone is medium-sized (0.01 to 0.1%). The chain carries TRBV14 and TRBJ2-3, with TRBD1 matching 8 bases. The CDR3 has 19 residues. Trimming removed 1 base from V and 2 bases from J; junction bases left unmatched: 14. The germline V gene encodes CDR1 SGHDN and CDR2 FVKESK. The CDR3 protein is CASSQGSLTGDIFTDTQYF. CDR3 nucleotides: TGTGCCAGCAGCCAAGGGAGTCTGACAGGGGACATTTTCACAGATACGCAGTATTTT.

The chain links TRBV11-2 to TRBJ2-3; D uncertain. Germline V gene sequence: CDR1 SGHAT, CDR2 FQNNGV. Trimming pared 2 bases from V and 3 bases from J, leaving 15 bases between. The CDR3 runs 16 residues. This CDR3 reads CASSLWMGIDTDTQYF. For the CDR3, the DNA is TGTGCCAGCAGCTTATGGATGGGGATTGATACAGATACGCAGTATTTT.

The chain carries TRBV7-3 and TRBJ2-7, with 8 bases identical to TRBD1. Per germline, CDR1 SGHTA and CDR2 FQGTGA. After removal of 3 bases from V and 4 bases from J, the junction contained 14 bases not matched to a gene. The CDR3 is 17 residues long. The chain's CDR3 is CASSLVLTGTGLYEQYF. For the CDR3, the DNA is TGTGCCAGCAGCTTGGTCCTTACTGGGACAGGACTTTACGAGCAGTACTTC.

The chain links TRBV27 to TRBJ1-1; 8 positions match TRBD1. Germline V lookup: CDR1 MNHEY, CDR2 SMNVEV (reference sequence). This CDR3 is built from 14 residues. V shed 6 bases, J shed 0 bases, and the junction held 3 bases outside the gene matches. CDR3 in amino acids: CASRPGGLNTEAFF. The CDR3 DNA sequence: TGTGCCAGCAGACCAGGGGGCCTGAACACTGAAGCTTTCTTT.

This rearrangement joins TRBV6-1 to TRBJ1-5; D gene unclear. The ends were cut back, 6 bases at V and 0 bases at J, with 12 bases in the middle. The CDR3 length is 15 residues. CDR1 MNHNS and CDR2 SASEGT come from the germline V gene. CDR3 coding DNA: TGTGCCAGCAGATACGACGGTAATAGCAATCAGCCCCAGCATTTT. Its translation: CASRYDGNSNQPQHF.

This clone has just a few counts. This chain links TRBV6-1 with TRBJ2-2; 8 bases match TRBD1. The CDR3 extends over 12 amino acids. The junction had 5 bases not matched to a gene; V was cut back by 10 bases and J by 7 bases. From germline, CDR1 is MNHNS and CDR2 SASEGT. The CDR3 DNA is TGTGCCACCAGGACAGGGTTCGGGGAGCTGTTTTTT. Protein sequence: CATRTGFGELFF.

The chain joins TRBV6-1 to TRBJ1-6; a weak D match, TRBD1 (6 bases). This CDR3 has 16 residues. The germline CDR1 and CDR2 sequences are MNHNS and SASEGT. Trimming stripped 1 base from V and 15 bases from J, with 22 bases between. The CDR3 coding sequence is TGTGCCAGCAGTGAAGGGCCCGGGACACTAGAAAGTCACCTCCACTTT. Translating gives CASSEGPGTLESHLHF.

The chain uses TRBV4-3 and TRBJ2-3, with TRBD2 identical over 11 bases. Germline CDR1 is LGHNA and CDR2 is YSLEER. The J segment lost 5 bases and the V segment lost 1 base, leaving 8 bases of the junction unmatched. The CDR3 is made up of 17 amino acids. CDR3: CASSQAHLAGGKDTQYF. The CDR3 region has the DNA TGCGCCAGCAGCCAAGCTCACTTAGCGGGAGGGAAAGATACGCAGTATTTT.

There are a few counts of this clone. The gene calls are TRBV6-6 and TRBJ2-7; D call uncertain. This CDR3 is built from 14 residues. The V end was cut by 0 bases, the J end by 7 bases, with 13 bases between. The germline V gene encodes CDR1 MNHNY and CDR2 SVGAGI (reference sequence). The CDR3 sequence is CASSYSGPRNEQYF. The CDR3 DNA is TGTGCCAGCAGTTACTCTGGCCCAAGGAATGAGCAGTACTTC.

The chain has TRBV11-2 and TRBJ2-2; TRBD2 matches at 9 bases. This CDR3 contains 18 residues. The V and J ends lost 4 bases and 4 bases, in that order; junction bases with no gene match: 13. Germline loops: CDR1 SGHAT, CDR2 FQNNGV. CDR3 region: CASSSARGSGSSTGELFF. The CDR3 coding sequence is TGTGCCAGCAGCTCCGCCCGGGGTAGCGGGAGTTCCACCGGGGAGCTGTTTTTT.

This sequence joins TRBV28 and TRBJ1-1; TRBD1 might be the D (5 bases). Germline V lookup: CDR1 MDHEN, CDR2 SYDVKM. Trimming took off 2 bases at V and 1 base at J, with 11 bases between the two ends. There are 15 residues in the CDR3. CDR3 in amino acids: CASSLPGTKNTEAFF. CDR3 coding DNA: TGTGCCAGCAGTTTACCCGGGACGAAGAACACTGAAGCTTTCTTT.

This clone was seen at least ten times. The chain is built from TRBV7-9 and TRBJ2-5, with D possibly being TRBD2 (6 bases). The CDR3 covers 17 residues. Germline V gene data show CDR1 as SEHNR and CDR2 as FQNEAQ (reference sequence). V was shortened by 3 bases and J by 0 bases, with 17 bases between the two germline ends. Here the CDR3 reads CASSFVTGGRNQETQYF. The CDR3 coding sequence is TGTGCCAGCAGCTTCGTTACTGGAGGGCGAAACCAAGAGACCCAGTACTTC. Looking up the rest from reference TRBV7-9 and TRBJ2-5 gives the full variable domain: DTGVSQNPRHKITKRGQNVTFRCDPISEHNRLYWYRQTLGQGPEFLTYFQNEAQLEKSRLLSDRFSAERPKGSFSTLEIQRTEQGDSAMYLCASSFVTGGRNQETQYFGPGTRLLVL.

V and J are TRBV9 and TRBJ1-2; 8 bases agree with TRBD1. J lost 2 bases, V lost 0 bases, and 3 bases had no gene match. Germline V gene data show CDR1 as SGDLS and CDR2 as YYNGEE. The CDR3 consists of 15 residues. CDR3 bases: TGTGCCAGCAGCGTAGGATGGACAGGGAACTATGGCTACACCTTC. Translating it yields CASSVGWTGNYGYTF.